This TCR beta chain is drawn from a study of human T cells and chemical hapten exposure. The CDR3 loop spans 14 amino acids. Germline-derived CDR1 and CDR2 are LGHDT and YNNKEL (reference sequence). V gave up 4 bases and J gave up 9 bases; unmatched junction bases: 9. Stated time point: healthy volunteer bleed at 2 weeks. Total RNA was isolated from unfractionated whole blood. Study observations and caveats: There was no change with DPC sensitization in TCRs above 1 in 1000 frequency.

This clonotype occurred many times. The antigen is not known. TCRdb reprocessed the RACE reads via MiXCR and lists one record per CDR3 protein. This table holds around 130,000 distinct CDR3 sequences, around 8.2% found once. The specimen sequenced was whole blood. V is TRBV3-1 and J is TRBJ2-1; TRBD2 matches at 7 bases. This TCR was sampled from a male donor in good health. Some clones in this sample may be carry-over from other donors' samples. CDR3 sequence reads: CASSPRGRAAEQFF. CDR3 coding DNA: TGTGCCAGCAGCCCCCGGGGGAGGGCCGCTGAGCAGTTCTTC.